A selection of T cell receptor beta chains follows, all from one sample in a study of blood T cell repertoires in COVID-19. TCRdb's table, derived via immunoSEQ multiplex PCR, lists solely in-frame clones and lacks some. The table lists hundreds of thousands of clones, 80% to 90% of them singletons. Source material: PBMCs or T cells enriched from blood (not recorded which). The receptors here all came from a man aged 35-49 years who had recovered from COVID-19. The conserved cysteine and the conserved F or W are not part of the CDR3 here.

v_call: TRBV6-5
j_call: TRBJ2-5
cdr3_aa: ASSWGLGETQY

v_call: TRBV7-8
j_call: TRBJ2-5
cdr3_aa: ASSLRSSGQETQY

v_call: TRBV7-8
j_call: TRBJ1-2
cdr3_aa: ASSVTANYGYT

v_call: TRBV2
j_call: TRBJ2-1
cdr3_aa: ASRLESSGEQF

v_call: TRBV12-3/TRBV12-4
j_call: TRBJ1-2
cdr3_aa: ASSEGYGYT

v_call: TRBV11-1
j_call: TRBJ1-2
cdr3_aa: ASSLVAAANGYT

v_call: TRBV9
j_call: TRBJ2-2
cdr3_aa: ASSVRGNTGELF

v_call: TRBV19
j_call: TRBJ1-6
cdr3_aa: ATQLGGDNSPLH

v_call: TRBV30
j_call: TRBJ1-1
cdr3_aa: AWDVTGGGRTEAF

v_call: TRBV4-1
j_call: TRBJ1-5
cdr3_aa: ASSQGPGQRH

v_call: TRBV4-1
j_call: TRBJ2-7
cdr3_aa: ASSQGLGPTFEQY

v_call: TRBV19
j_call: TRBJ2-2
cdr3_aa: ASRPTGAAGELF

v_call: TRBV19
j_call: TRBJ2-1
cdr3_aa: ASSIEGGNEQF

v_call: TRBV6-2/TRBV6-3
j_call: TRBJ2-7
cdr3_aa: ASSYRDRDLSEQY

v_call: TRBV18
j_call: TRBJ2-5
cdr3_aa: ASSPTGVLETQY

v_call: TRBV7-9
j_call: TRBJ1-5
cdr3_aa: ASSSPGGPQH

v_call: TRBV11-2
j_call: TRBJ2-7
cdr3_aa: ASSDPGFGTGFWEQY

v_call: TRBV5-1
j_call: TRBJ1-6
cdr3_aa: ASSLDRVSPLH

v_call: TRBV10-2
j_call: TRBJ1-1
cdr3_aa: ASRAVNTEAF

v_call: TRBV9
j_call: TRBJ1-3
cdr3_aa: ASSGSGGRNTIY

v_call: TRBV7-2
j_call: TRBJ2-3
cdr3_aa: ASSLEGITDTQY

v_call: TRBV24-1
j_call: TRBJ1-2
cdr3_aa: AAGRDNYGYT

v_call: TRBV5-1
j_call: TRBJ1-1
cdr3_aa: ASSLEGQGNTEAF

v_call: TRBV2
j_call: TRBJ1-2
cdr3_aa: ASSEQYGYT

v_call: TRBV11-2
j_call: TRBJ2-1
cdr3_aa: ASSLGAGAYNEQF

v_call: TRBV7-2
j_call: TRBJ2-7
cdr3_aa: ASSLTSGGIYEQY

v_call: TRBV5-1
j_call: TRBJ1-4
cdr3_aa: ASSREGTNEKLF

v_call: TRBV7-2
j_call: TRBJ2-5
cdr3_aa: ASSSFGRGARETQY

v_call: TRBV7-9
j_call: TRBJ1-2
cdr3_aa: ASSLGFSREGYGYT

v_call: TRBV5-4
j_call: TRBJ1-4
cdr3_aa: ASSQNGQGAGEKLF

v_call: TRBV30
j_call: TRBJ1-1
cdr3_aa: AWSPRDRRTEAF

v_call: TRBV5-5
j_call: TRBJ2-5
cdr3_aa: ASSPRGVRETQY

v_call: TRBV4-3
j_call: TRBJ2-3
cdr3_aa: ASSHRTDTDTQY

v_call: TRBV27
j_call: TRBJ2-7
cdr3_aa: ASSLGTSGTYEQY

v_call: TRBV15
j_call: TRBJ2-7
cdr3_aa: ATSRRADREYEQY

v_call: TRBV9
j_call: TRBJ2-1
cdr3_aa: ASSPVGGANNEQF

v_call: TRBV7-2
j_call: TRBJ2-3
cdr3_aa: ASSLGLAGATDTQY

v_call: TRBV7-9
j_call: TRBJ2-1
cdr3_aa: ASSYIYNEQF

v_call: TRBV7-2
j_call: TRBJ1-4
cdr3_aa: ASSFGQGGGKLF

v_call: TRBV3-1/TRBV3-2
j_call: TRBJ1-2
cdr3_aa: ASSPSSLSGGGHYGYT

v_call: TRBV19
j_call: TRBJ2-1
cdr3_aa: ASMRLAGGNEQF

v_call: TRBV4-1
j_call: TRBJ2-6
cdr3_aa: ASSQWPGQKVSGANVLT

v_call: TRBV7-3
j_call: TRBJ2-3
cdr3_aa: ASSVSGSSTDTQY

v_call: TRBV6-5
j_call: TRBJ1-1
cdr3_aa: ASVGTGLNTEAF

v_call: TRBV19
j_call: TRBJ1-1
cdr3_aa: ASSLATGGNTEAF

v_call: TRBV28
j_call: TRBJ1-2
cdr3_aa: ASIIGGGRGNYGYT